This passage covers 30 T cell receptor beta chains from one sample sequenced in a study of T cell repertoires in cytomegalovirus infection. Each CDR3 protein is one row after TCRdb ran MiXCR on the reads. The repertoire has about 260,000 distinct CDR3 sequences, about 13% of them found once; the top ten carry about 8.7%. Sequenced input: PBMCs. Source of these receptors: a human donor in good health (CMV status not recorded). Some clones in this sample may be carry-over from other donors' samples.

The sample holds many counts of this clonotype. A read error may account for a junction end that differs from germline. The V gene is TRBV7-7, the J gene TRBJ1-1; tentative D call: TRBD1 (5 bases). The CDR3 runs 17 residues. The germline V gene encodes CDR1 SSHAT and CDR2 FNYEAQ (reference sequence). This CDR3 reads CASSPPVQGDRNTEAFF. CDR3 DNA sequence: TGTGCTAGCAGCCCACCCGTTCAAGGCGACAGGAACACTGAAGCTTTCTTT.

CDR3 region: CASRPGTGHVADTQYF. The CDR3 nucleotides read TGTGCCAGCAGACCCGGGACAGGGCATGTCGCAGATACGCAGTATTTT. The V gene is TRBV11-2, the J gene TRBJ2-3; 9 bases map to TRBD1. The CDR3 consists of 16 residues. Germline V CDR1 and CDR2: SGHAT, FQNNGV. V was clipped by 6 bases and J by 4 bases; unmatched bases: 11.

The sample holds many counts of this clonotype. The rearrangement uses TRBV4-2 and TRBJ1-2, with a tentative D call TRBD1 (6 bases). The length of the CDR3 is 15 residues. Trimming shortened V by 3 bases and J by 4 bases, and 15 bases separated the two germline ends. Germline values: CDR1 LGHNA, CDR2 YNFKEQ. CDR3 loop: CASSQRQEGGYGYTF. The CDR3 coding sequence is TGTGCCAGCAGCCAGAGACAGGAGGGTGGCTATGGCTACACCTTC.

This clonotype has at least ten counts. The chain links TRBV6-1 to TRBJ2-7; D gene uncertain. Trimming shortened V by 5 bases and J by 3 bases, and 11 bases separated the two germline ends. Germline lookup yields CDR1 MNHNS and CDR2 SASEGT. The CDR3 sequence is 13 residues long. CDR3 nucleotides: TGTGCCAGCAGTTTCGCCAGCCGCTACGAGCAGTACTTC. Translation: CASSFASRYEQYF.

This clonotype has a count of ten or more. The chain links TRBV6-5 to TRBJ1-4, with a weak D call TRBD1 (5 bases). The CDR3 contains 18 residues. V lost 0 bases and J lost 0, with 14 bases in between. CDR1 MNHEY and CDR2 SVGAGI come from the germline V gene. This chain's CDR3 is CASSYSSPGRATNEKLFF. The CDR3 nucleotides are TGTGCCAGCAGTTACTCGAGCCCAGGGCGGGCAACTAATGAAAAACTGTTTTTT.

The table lists this clonotype with many counts. The V and J genes are TRBV6-2 or TRBV6-3 and TRBJ2-5, with 9 positions matching TRBD2. The J segment lost 7 bases and the V segment lost 2 bases, leaving 11 bases of the junction unmatched. The CDR3 covers 16 residues. Germline lookup yields CDR1 MNHEY and CDR2 SVGEGT. This CDR3 reads CASSYPGLRAGGTQYF. CDR3 in DNA: TGTGCCAGCAGTTACCCGGGACTACGAGCGGGGGGGACCCAGTACTTC.

This clonotype was counted ten times or more. This chain uses TRBV10-3 with TRBJ1-4; the D is unclear. Trimming removed 3 bases from V and 0 bases from J, with 11 bases in between. The length of the CDR3 is 16 residues. Germline V gives CDR1 ENHRY, CDR2 SYGVKD. The CDR3 spells CAISDGGVATNEKLFF. As DNA, the CDR3 is TGTGCCATCAGTGACGGCGGGGTCGCAACTAATGAAAAACTGTTTTTT.

J is TRBJ2-3 and V is TRBV20-1; D might be TRBD1 (5 bases). Germline CDR1 DFQATT, CDR2 SNEGSKA (reference sequence). V lost 0 bases, J lost 2 bases, and 12 bases lay in between. CDR3 size: 15 residues. The DNA for the CDR3 is TGCAGTGCTAGAGATTTCAGGGCAGACACAGATACGCAGTATTTT. It translates to CSARDFRADTDTQYF.

This clonotype was seen many times. The rearrangement links TRBV28 to TRBJ2-2; tentatively, D is TRBD1 (6 bases). The CDR3 totals 15 residues. Germline CDR1 is MDHEN and CDR2 is SYDVKM. V lost 6 bases and J lost 5, with 16 bases in between. The CDR3 DNA reads TGTGCCAGCAGCCGCCCAGGGGCGCGTACCGGGGAGCTGTTTTTT. The encoded protein is CASSRPGARTGELFF. Filled out from reference TRBV28 and TRBJ2-2, the complete variable domain reads DVKVTQSSRYLVKRTGEKVFLECVQDMDHENMFWYRQDPGLGLRLIYFSYDVKMKEKGDIPEGYSVSREKKERFSLILESASTNQTSMYLCASSRPGARTGELFFGEGSRLTVL.

The chain joins TRBV7-6 to TRBJ2-1, with TRBD1 matching 8 bases. Germline loops: CDR1 SGHVS, CDR2 FNYEAQ. J lost 3 bases, V lost 6 bases, and 4 bases had no gene match. The CDR3 contains 14 residues. The CDR3 coding sequence is TGTGCCAGCAGAGGACAGGGAATCTACAATGAGCAGTTCTTC. This gives the protein CASRGQGIYNEQFF.

This clonotype was counted at least ten times. CDR3: CASSYGQFEQYF. The CDR3 DNA sequence: TGTGCCAGCAGTTACGGACAGTTCGAGCAGTACTTC. This chain uses TRBV5-4 with TRBJ2-7, with D possibly TRBD1 on 6 matching bases. The CDR3 extends over 12 amino acids. Germline assignment: CDR1 SGHNT and CDR2 YYREEE (reference sequence). V gave up 5 bases and J gave up 6 bases, with 12 bases separating them.

Details on this clonotype: This may be a read error, as it is one base from a much larger clone. The V and J genes are TRBV7-9 and TRBJ2-7; D gene unclear. Germline CDR1 reads SEHNR; CDR2 reads FQNEAQ (reference sequence). CDR3 length equals 11 residues. CDR3 sequence: CASRLGNEQYF. CDR3 bases: TGTGCCAGCAGGTTAGGTAACGAGCAGTACTTC.

This clonotype was seen ten or more times. The V call is TRBV7-2, the J call TRBJ2-2; 7 nucleotides align to TRBD2. The germline CDR1 and CDR2 sequences are SGHTA and FQGNSA. The CDR3 sequence is 16 residues long. V dropped 2 bases and J dropped 3; count of bases not matched to a gene: 6. As DNA, the CDR3 is TGTGCCAGCAGCTTAAGTAGCGGGCGGCACACCGGGGAGCTGTTTTTT. Encoded protein: CASSLSSGRHTGELFF.

V is TRBV15 and J is TRBJ2-7; TRBD1 is a possible D gene (6 bases). The CDR3 is made up of 15 amino acids. Germline V gene lookup returns CDR1 LNHNV and CDR2 YYDKDF (reference sequence). V lost 0 bases, J lost 3 bases, and 12 bases lay in between. DNA for the CDR3: TGTGCCACCAGCAGAGAAGGGGTAGGGGGCTACGAGCAGTACTTC. The encoded protein is CATSREGVGGYEQYF.

This clonotype was detected ten times or more. The chain combines TRBV7-2 with TRBJ1-1; no definite D call. Trimming removed 1 base at V and 5 bases at J, with 14 bases between. Germline V gene data show CDR1 as SGHTA and CDR2 as FQGNSA. This CDR3 spans 15 amino acids. The CDR3 reads CASSLEGGRLTEAFF. The CDR3 DNA reads as TGTGCCAGCAGCTTAGAAGGCGGGCGGTTGACTGAAGCTTTCTTT.

This clonotype was observed at least ten times. J is TRBJ1-4 and V is TRBV7-2; D gene ambiguous. The CDR3 totals 13 residues. Germline values: CDR1 SGHTA, CDR2 FQGNSA. V was pared by 1 base and J by 6 bases, with 6 bases between. Here the CDR3 reads CASSLVGDEKLFF. The CDR3 DNA sequence: TGTGCCAGCAGCTTAGTTGGGGATGAAAAACTGTTTTTT.

The chain links TRBV29-1 to TRBJ2-7; a weak D match, TRBD1 (6 bases). CDR1 is SQVTM and CDR2 is ANQGSEA in the germline V gene. There are 13 residues in the CDR3. V was cut by 2 bases and J by 2 bases, with 10 bases left in between. The CDR3 bases are TGCAGCGTTGAAAAGGGGGAAGCCTACGAGCAGTACTTC. It yields the protein CSVEKGEAYEQYF.

This clonotype was found many times. The chain links TRBV4-3 to TRBJ2-6; no definite D call. Trimming shortened V by 3 bases and J by 0 bases, and 9 bases separated the two germline ends. The germline V gene encodes CDR1 LGHNA and CDR2 YSLEER. The CDR3 sequence is 16 residues long. For the CDR3, the DNA is TGCGCCAGCAGCCAGGACGGAAGCTCTGGGGCCAACGTCCTGACTTTC. Its protein is CASSQDGSSGANVLTF.

There are a few counts of this clonotype. CDR3 loop: CASSQGRRNYGYTF. The CDR3, as DNA: TGCGCCAGCAGCCAAGGTCGGCGAAACTATGGCTACACCTTC. The chain combines TRBV4-1 with TRBJ1-2; D is undetermined. The CDR3 covers 14 residues. Trimming removed 1 base at V and 2 bases at J, with 8 bases between. Germline V gives CDR1 MGHRA, CDR2 YSYEKL.

The sample holds many counts of this clonotype. This chain links TRBV28 with TRBJ2-5; 8 nucleotides line up with TRBD1. The CDR3 is 16 amino acids. After removal of 4 bases from V and 3 bases from J, the junction contained 10 bases not matched to a gene. The germline CDR1 and CDR2 sequences are MDHEN and SYDVKM. CDR3 residues: CASSSDTGGWEETQYF. The DNA of the CDR3 is TGTGCCAGCAGTTCAGATACAGGGGGTTGGGAAGAGACCCAGTACTTC.

V is TRBV6-1 and J is TRBJ2-3; D tentatively fits TRBD1 or TRBD2 (5 bases each). Germline V gene lookup returns CDR1 MNHNS and CDR2 SASEGT. Trimming stripped 5 bases from V and 6 bases from J, with 18 bases between. The CDR3 has 15 residues. CDR3 DNA: TGTGCCAGCAGTATAACCGGGACGGGGTATGATACGCAGTATTTT. Protein product: CASSITGTGYDTQYF.

This clonotype was observed at least ten times. V gene TRBV12-3 or TRBV12-4 combines with J gene TRBJ2-2; no clear D gene. The CDR3 is made up of 15 amino acids. The V and J ends lost 5 bases and 5 bases respectively, with 15 bases between them. CDR3 nucleotide sequence: TGTGCCAGCAGTCCTGGTTACTCGTATACCGGGGAGCTGTTTTTT. Translated, it gives CASSPGYSYTGELFF.

This chain connects TRBV10-3 to TRBJ1-1; possibly TRBD1 for D (5 bases). The CDR3 loop spans 14 amino acids. V was cut by 3 bases and J by 5 bases, with 13 bases left in between. Germline assignment: CDR1 ENHRY and CDR2 SYGVKD. CDR3 sequence: CAISDTGGGTEAFF. CDR3 DNA sequence: TGTGCCATCAGTGACACGGGCGGGGGGACTGAAGCTTTCTTT.

Only a few counts were recorded for this clonotype. The germline gene is not matched at one end of the junction; a read error may be the cause. The chain carries TRBV7-7 and TRBJ2-1, with TRBD2 identical over 8 bases. Germline V gene sequence: CDR1 SSHAT, CDR2 FNYEAQ (reference sequence). The CDR3 runs 14 residues. CDR3 region: CASSAREGGGEQFF. The CDR3 DNA is TGTGCTAGCAGCGCCCGGGAGGGCGGTGGGGAGCAGTTCTTC.

The sample holds one count of this clonotype. The chain joins TRBV14 to TRBJ1-3, with D unclear. Germline CDR1 SGHDN, CDR2 FVKESK. This CDR3 region has 13 residues. V shed 5 bases and J shed 10 bases, with 15 bases lying between them. The CDR3 spells CASSAFDSQTIYF. DNA of the CDR3: TGTGCCAGCAGCGCTTTTGACTCGCAGACCATATATTTT.

In this sample, this clonotype turned up many times. The J gene is TRBJ2-5, the V gene TRBV7-8, with D unclear. Trimming removed 5 bases from V and 3 bases from J, with 13 bases in between. This CDR3 comprises 14 residues. Germline V lookup: CDR1 SGHVS, CDR2 FQNEAQ. CDR3 residues: CASSPRGFEETQYF. The CDR3 DNA sequence: TGTGCCAGCAGCCCTAGAGGCTTTGAAGAGACCCAGTACTTC.

This clonotype was seen a handful of times. The chain carries TRBV7-3 and TRBJ2-1; 11 positions match TRBD1. The V segment lost 5 bases and the J segment 2 bases; nucleotides outside the gene matches: 8. Germline-derived CDR1 and CDR2 are SGHTA and FQGTGA. The CDR3 spans 17 residues. In DNA, the CDR3 is TGTGCCAGCAGCCTCTCGGGACAGGGGGTAACCTACAATGAGCAGTTCTTC. It translates to CASSLSGQGVTYNEQFF.

This chain joins TRBV28 and TRBJ2-7; 9 bases align to TRBD1. With 10 bases clipped from V and 4 bases from J, the junction kept 5 bases outside the gene matches. From germline, CDR1 is MDHEN and CDR2 SYDVKM. The CDR3 extends over 12 amino acids. The CDR3 reads CAIRDRVYEQYF. Here the CDR3 DNA reads TGTGCCATCCGGGACAGGGTTTACGAGCAGTACTTC.

This clonotype was recorded at least ten times. The rearrangement uses TRBV7-3 and TRBJ1-2; D is ambiguous. The V gene lost 0 bases and the J gene lost 4 bases, with 12 bases spanning the gap. This CDR3 is 15 amino acids long. From germline, CDR1 is SGHTA and CDR2 FQGTGA. This CDR3 reads CASSLTLVEGYGYTF. CDR3 DNA: TGTGCCAGCAGCTTAACGCTGGTCGAAGGCTATGGCTACACCTTC. The whole variable domain, remainder taken from reference TRBV7-3 and TRBJ1-2, is GAGVSQTPSNKVTEKGKYVELRCDPISGHTALYWYRQSLGQGPEFLIYFQGTGAADDSGLPNDRFFAVRPEGSVSTLKIQRTERGDSAVYLCASSLTLVEGYGYTFGSGTRLTVV.

This clonotype has ten or more counts. The chain employs TRBV7-8 and TRBJ2-1, with TRBD2 identical over 13 bases. Germline assignment: CDR1 SGHVS and CDR2 FQNEAQ. Trimming cost V 7 bases and J 11 bases; bases outside gene matches: 5. The length of the CDR3 is 13 residues. The CDR3 sequence is CASTWTSGSKQFF. As DNA, the CDR3 is TGTGCCAGCACCTGGACTAGCGGGAGTAAGCAGTTCTTC.